These 4 T cell receptor beta chains share one sample of origin, sequenced in a study of cytomegalovirus exposure and HLA in healthy donors. PCR used 60 Vbeta primers and 13 Jbeta primers. Libraries were prepared by immunoSEQ multiplex PCR; TCRdb keeps only in-frame clonotypes and omits some of them. Found here are 81,000 or so clones, under 80% of them singletons; the top ten hold around 4.3%. Sequencing used PBMCs. These receptors were taken from a man in his 60s in good health and CMV-seronegative.

The CDR3 here is CASRFRDSFIVDYGYTF. CDR3 nucleotides: TGTGCCAGCCGCTTCCGGGACAGTTTTATCGTCGACTATGGCTACACCTTC. This sequence joins TRBV2 and TRBJ1-2; TRBD1 matches at 7 bases. The J segment lost 3 bases and the V segment lost 8 bases, leaving 18 bases of the junction unmatched. The CDR3 length is 17 residues. Germline CDR1 is SNHLY and CDR2 is FYNNEI.

The rearrangement links TRBV7-8 to TRBJ2-5, with D possibly matching TRBD2 (6 bases). With the DNA end fitting TRBJ2-7 better, the J assignment may be wrong. CDR3 size: 16 residues. Germline CDR1 reads SGHVS; CDR2 reads FQNEAQ. CDR3 in amino acids: CASSFTPGGASYEQYF. The CDR3 DNA reads TGTGCCAGCAGCTTTACCCCCGGCGGGGCCTCCTACGAGCAGTACTTC.

V is TRBV6-1 and J is TRBJ1-1; D is possibly TRBD1 (5 bases). The V gene lost 10 bases and the J gene lost 3 bases, with 15 bases spanning the gap. The germline CDR1 and CDR2 sequences are MNHNS and SASEGT. The CDR3 runs to 13 residues. CDR3 coding DNA: TGTGCCACCCTTAGGGGAAAGGACACTGAAGCTTTCTTT. Amino acid sequence: CATLRGKDTEAFF.

V usage is TRBV7-9 and J usage is TRBJ1-4; unclear D gene. The CDR3 has 15 amino acids. CDR1 and CDR2 (germline): SEHNR, FQNEAQ (reference sequence). Trimming pared 1 base from V and 7 bases from J, leaving 13 bases between. In DNA form, the CDR3 reads TGTGCCAGCAGCTTAGACCGGGATTCAGGTGAAAAACTGTTTTTT. Translating it yields CASSLDRDSGEKLFF.